The source of this T cell receptor (beta chain) is a study of blood T cell repertoires in COVID-19. Whole-study context: Italy, Spain and the United States were the sources of the convalescent and acute COVID-19 samples. T cells, B-cell-depleted T cells, or PBMCs supplied cDNA or gDNA.

The CDR3 extends over 14 amino acids. Germline-derived CDR1 and CDR2 are SEHNR and FQNEAQ (reference sequence). With 5 bases clipped from V and 3 bases from J, the junction kept 5 bases outside the gene matches. Per the original methods: Reference gene primers were amplified, and this amplification served to estimate nucleated cell counts. Data came from immunoSEQ multiplex PCR; TCRdb stores just in-frame clones and leaves some out. The V and J calls and the clone size are those of that table, but D and trimming were determined from the DNA. The table shows 100,000 or so clones, with about 76% occurring only once.

The sequence came from a man aged 80 or over with acute or convalescent COVID-19. Sequencing was carried out using peripheral blood. V usage is TRBV7-9 and J usage is TRBJ2-7; TRBD1 agrees at 9 bases. CDR3 nucleotides: TGTGCCAGCAGCCCCCGGGACAGGGACTACGAGCAGTACTTC. Its translation is CASSPRDRDYEQYF.